These 16 T cell receptor beta chains originate from one sample sequenced in a study of shared clonotypes between healthy human individuals. Assay used: immunoSEQ multiplex PCR; TCRdb lists only in-frame clones, some missing. This table holds 450,000 to 500,000 clones, approximately 84% found once. The sample taken for sequencing was PBMCs. These receptors all stem from a middle-aged woman in good health. Some clones in this sample may be carry-over from other donors' samples.

Of note for this clone: A far bigger clonotype differs at one base, so this is likely a read error. Other DNA variants within this sample encode the same CDR3. This chain links TRBV2 with TRBJ2-3; 8 bases map to TRBD2. Germline V gene lookup returns CDR1 SNHLY and CDR2 FYNNEI. The CDR3 runs 18 residues. DNA for the CDR3: TGTGCCAGCAGTGGCCCTACTAGCGGAGACTCTAGCACAGATACGCAGTACTTT. Protein product: CASSGPTSGDSSTDTQYF.

This clone was seen a few times. This chain links TRBV7-9 with TRBJ2-5; D perhaps matches TRBD1 (6 bases). V lost 6 bases and J lost 7, with 15 bases in between. Germline CDR1 SEHNR, CDR2 FQNEAQ (reference sequence). The CDR3 contains 13 residues. This chain's CDR3 is CASSRNRDATQYF. The DNA of the CDR3 is TGTGCCAGCAGTCGGAACAGGGATGCGACCCAGTACTTC. Full variable domain (outside the CDR3, taken from reference TRBV7-9 and TRBJ2-5): DTGVSQNPRHKITKRGQNVTFRCDPISEHNRLYWYRQTLGQGPEFLTYFQNEAQLEKSRLLSDRFSAERPKGSFSTLEIQRTEQGDSAMYLCASSRNRDATQYFGPGTRLLVL.

The chain combines TRBV6-1 with TRBJ2-5; D ambiguous. Germline assignment: CDR1 MNHNS and CDR2 SASEGT. This CDR3 comprises 13 residues. V was trimmed by 2 bases and J by 5 bases, leaving 9 bases between them. CDR3 nucleotide sequence: TGTGCCAGCAGTGAATTCAATCGGGAGACCCAGTACTTC. Its translation: CASSEFNRETQYF.

This clone was recorded only once. The V call is TRBV27, the J call TRBJ2-7; TRBD2 aligns across 13 bases. The J segment lost 2 bases and the V segment lost 4 bases, leaving 5 bases of the junction unmatched. CDR3 length equals 16 residues. The germline CDR1 and CDR2 sequences are MNHEY and SMNVEV (reference sequence). The CDR3 spells CASSSRLAGGTYEQYF. The DNA for the CDR3 is TGTGCCAGCAGTTCCCGACTAGCGGGAGGAACCTACGAGCAGTACTTC.

The J gene is TRBJ2-1, the V gene TRBV6-1; D unresolved. The CDR3 sequence is 14 residues long. Trimming removed 7 bases from V and 3 bases from J, with 13 bases in between. Looked up from germline, CDR1 is MNHNS and CDR2 is SASEGT. CDR3 nucleotides: TGTGCCAGCAATGGGGTAGTGAGCTACAATGAGCAGTTCTTC. Translation gives CASNGVVSYNEQFF.

This chain connects TRBV25-1 to TRBJ2-7; the D gene is possibly TRBD2 (5 bases). Germline values: CDR1 MGHDK, CDR2 SYGVNS. The V gene lost 4 bases and the J gene lost 1 base, with 8 bases spanning the gap. This CDR3 region has 13 residues. The CDR3 reads CASSGRASYEQYF. The CDR3 DNA reads TGTGCCAGCAGTGGGCGGGCATCCTACGAGCAGTACTTC.

The V and J genes are TRBV9 and TRBJ2-1; D remains unclear. V shed 4 bases and J shed 9 bases, with 14 bases lying between them. The CDR3 is 13 amino acids. Per the germline V gene, CDR1 is SGDLS and CDR2 is YYNGEE. The CDR3 here is CASSPQTRTEQFF. CDR3 DNA: TGTGCCAGCAGCCCCCAGACGCGAACTGAGCAGTTCTTC. The full variable domain, rest sourced from reference TRBV9 and TRBJ2-1, is DSGVTQTPKHLITATGQRVTLRCSPRSGDLSVYWYQQSLDQGLQFLIQYYNGEERAKGNILERFSAQQFPDLHSELNLSSLELGDSALYFCASSPQTRTEQFFGPGTRLTVL.

The rearrangement uses TRBV28 and TRBJ1-1; TRBD1 is a possible D gene (5 bases). CDR3 length: 16 residues. V lost 7 bases, J lost 1 base, and 19 bases lay in between. The germline CDR1 and CDR2 sequences are MDHEN and SYDVKM. CDR3 region: CASNPLAARGNTEAFF. CDR3 bases: TGTGCCAGCAACCCTCTAGCGGCTAGGGGGAACACTGAAGCTTTCTTT.

A remark on this clone: Compared with germline, one end of the junction differs, possibly owing to a read error. Other DNA sequences in the sample encode the same CDR3. The chain uses TRBV7-9 and TRBJ2-3, with D tentatively TRBD2 (5 bases). This CDR3 is built from 14 residues. From germline, CDR1 is SEHNR and CDR2 FQNEAQ (reference sequence). DNA of the CDR3: TGTGCCAGCAGCCTAGCAGCAGACACAGATACGCAGTATTTT. Translated: CASSLAADTDTQYF.

This clone was counted once. This likely stems from a read error, as it lies one base from a far larger clone. The DNA for the CDR3 is TGCAGCGTTGAAGATAGCCCCGTCTATGGCTACACCTTC. Its protein product is CSVEDSPVYGYTF. The rearrangement links TRBV29-1 to TRBJ1-2; no reliable D call. The CDR3 extends over 13 amino acids. Germline V gives CDR1 SQVTM, CDR2 ANQGSEA. The ends were cut back, 0 bases at V and 4 bases at J, with 9 bases in the middle.

This clone was picked up many times. The sample has other DNA sequences that encode this CDR3 too. The chain combines TRBV7-9 with TRBJ1-1, with D tentatively TRBD1 (6 bases). The CDR3 is 11 amino acids. Trimming shortened V by 0 bases and J by 10 bases, and 6 bases separated the two germline ends. Germline V gene data show CDR1 as SEHNR and CDR2 as FQNEAQ (reference sequence). For the CDR3, the DNA is TGTGCCAGCAGCTTAGCGGGGGCAGCTTTCTTT. It translates to CASSLAGAAFF.

The gene calls are TRBV23-1 and TRBJ1-5; D is ambiguous. TRBV23-1 is marked as an open reading frame, function uncertain. The V gene lost 6 bases and the J gene lost 4 bases, with 13 bases spanning the gap. CDR3 length: 14 amino acids. CDR3 residues: CASSQNGRNQPQHF. DNA for the CDR3: TGCGCCAGCAGCCAAAATGGACGAAATCAGCCCCAGCATTTT.

The chain has TRBV28 and TRBJ1-1; the match to TRBD1 covers 7 bases. The germline CDR1 and CDR2 sequences are MDHEN and SYDVKM. Trimming at V came to 4 bases and at J to 0 bases, leaving 5 bases not matched to a gene. There are 15 residues in the CDR3. This CDR3 reads CASSSNGQVNTEAFF. DNA of the CDR3: TGTGCCAGCAGTTCCAACGGACAGGTGAACACTGAAGCTTTCTTT.

Turning to this clone: This likely stems from a read error, as it lies one base from a far larger clone. This CDR3 is missing its conserved last phenylalanine or tryptophan, likely due to a read error. This chain connects TRBV5-4 to TRBJ1-2, with D hard to call. V dropped 5 bases and J dropped 8 bases, with 16 bases sitting between them. Looked up from germline, CDR1 is SGHNT and CDR2 is YYREEE (reference sequence). The CDR3 totals 13 residues. In DNA, the CDR3 is TGTGCCAGCAGACCTATGGGGTCCAGAGGCTACACCTTA. Protein sequence: CASRPMGSRGYTL.

Comment on this clone: This sequence is one base from a far larger clone and is likely a read error. The rearrangement uses TRBV28 and TRBJ2-5; D is ambiguous. Germline assignment: CDR1 MDHEN and CDR2 SYDVKM. The V and J ends lost 4 bases and 3 bases respectively, with 24 bases between them. The CDR3 has 18 residues. The chain's CDR3 is CASSSLYSPKGPEETQYF. The CDR3 DNA follows: TGTGCCAGCAGTTCCCTCTACTCCCCCAAGGGTCCTGAAGAGACCCAGTACTTC.

The genes are TRBV5-1 and TRBJ2-5; D uncertain. This CDR3 has 12 residues. Germline values: CDR1 SGHRS, CDR2 YFSETQ. Between the trimmed V and J ends, which lost 0 bases and 7 bases, there was a span of 7 bases. The CDR3 is CASSLGPGTQYF. The CDR3 DNA sequence: TGCGCCAGCAGCTTGGGTCCCGGGACCCAGTACTTC.